The 21 T cell receptor beta chains below were found in one sample sequenced in a study of T cells after yellow fever vaccination. TCRdb re-derived calls from the 5' RACE reads in MiXCR, one entry per CDR3 protein. The sample has approximately 510,000 distinct CDR3 sequences; about a fifth are singletons. The sample in question was PBMCs, obtained roughly 20 days after the first yellow fever vaccination. The receptor set was obtained from a man between 18 and 29 years old who received the YFV17D yellow fever vaccine.

This clonotype was observed a few times. The chain employs TRBV20-1 and TRBJ2-5; D call uncertain. Trimming pared 6 bases from V and 2 bases from J, leaving 13 bases between. This CDR3 is 13 amino acids long. From germline, CDR1 is DFQATT and CDR2 SNEGSKA (reference sequence). CDR3 sequence reads: CSARDAEQETQYF. CDR3 bases: TGCAGTGCCCGAGACGCAGAACAAGAGACCCAGTACTTC.

There are a few counts of this clonotype. This chain uses TRBV20-1 with TRBJ1-6, with D unclear. The germline V gene encodes CDR1 DFQATT and CDR2 SNEGSKA (reference sequence). This CDR3 spans 16 amino acids. V was pared by 1 base and J by 0 bases, with 10 bases between. The CDR3 nucleotides are TGCAGTGCTAGAGCTGGCCGCAGCTCCTATAATTCACCCCTCCACTTT. It is translated as CSARAGRSSYNSPLHF.

This clonotype was seen a handful of times. The chain links TRBV6-5 to TRBJ1-1; perhaps TRBD1 as D (6 bases). V lost 8 bases to trimming and J lost 2 bases, with 9 bases between them. Germline V lookup: CDR1 MNHEY, CDR2 SVGAGI. The CDR3 sequence is 12 residues long. DNA of the CDR3: TGTGCCAGCTGGGGGGCAAACACTGAAGCTTTCTTT. Amino acids: CASWGANTEAFF.

This chain joins TRBV4-1 and TRBJ1-1; a possible D gene is TRBD1 (5 bases). Trimming took 2 bases from V and 9 from J, leaving 13 bases between them. Germline V gene sequence: CDR1 MGHRA, CDR2 YSYEKL. This CDR3 contains 13 residues. This chain's CDR3 is CASSQRGEVKAFF. For the CDR3, the DNA is TGCGCCAGCAGCCAAAGAGGGGAGGTGAAAGCTTTCTTT.

In this sample, this clonotype turned up once. V and J are TRBV12-3 or TRBV12-4 and TRBJ2-6; TRBD1 or TRBD2 may be the D gene (6 bases each). CDR3 length: 19 amino acids. The V end was cut by 3 bases, the J end by 2 bases, with 20 bases between. Written as DNA, the CDR3 is TGTGCCAGCAGTTTGTCCCTGTGGGGGGCCGAGGCTGGGGCCAACGTCCTGACTTTC. It specifies CASSLSLWGAEAGANVLTF.

CDR3 region: CASSDNYRDRVYNEQFF. CDR3 DNA: TGTGCCAGCAGCGATAACTACCGGGACAGGGTATACAATGAGCAGTTCTTC. The chain carries TRBV7-9 and TRBJ2-1, with TRBD1 identical over 9 bases. The CDR3 is made up of 17 amino acids. Germline CDR1 and CDR2: SEHNR and FQNEAQ (reference sequence). The junction had 12 bases not matched to a gene; V was cut back by 5 bases and J by 4 bases. Drawing the rest from reference TRBV7-9 and TRBJ2-1, the complete variable domain is DTGVSQNPRHKITKRGQNVTFRCDPISEHNRLYWYRQTLGQGPEFLTYFQNEAQLEKSRLLSDRFSAERPKGSFSTLEIQRTEQGDSAMYLCASSDNYRDRVYNEQFFGPGTRLTVL.

V and J are TRBV6-2 or TRBV6-3 and TRBJ1-1; D ambiguous. From germline, CDR1 is MNHEY and CDR2 SVGEGT. The CDR3 is 17 residues long. The ends were cut back, 0 bases at V and 1 base at J, with 15 bases in the middle. Here the CDR3 reads CASSYSKTRPPNTEAFF. The CDR3 DNA reads TGTGCCAGCAGTTACTCGAAAACCAGGCCACCGAACACTGAAGCTTTCTTT.

This clonotype was seen many times. The CDR3 nucleotides are TGTGCCTGGAGTTCAAGTAGTATAAATGAGCAGTTCTTC. Translation gives CAWSSSSINEQFF. This sequence joins TRBV30 and TRBJ2-1, with D hard to call. CDR1 GTSNPN and CDR2 SVGIG come from the germline V gene (reference sequence). Trimming cost V 2 bases and J 7 bases, with 12 bases left between them. CDR3 size: 13 residues.

V usage is TRBV20-1 and J usage is TRBJ2-1, with 11 bases aligning to TRBD2. The length of the CDR3 is 14 residues. In germline, CDR1 is DFQATT, CDR2 SNEGSKA (reference sequence). Losses at the gene ends were 4 bases for V and 6 bases for J; bases not matched to a gene: 5. The CDR3 sequence is CSAIRLAGSNEQFF. The CDR3 DNA reads as TGCAGTGCTATCCGACTAGCGGGGTCCAATGAGCAGTTCTTC.

The gene calls are TRBV6-1 and TRBJ1-4, with D possibly being TRBD1 (6 bases). The CDR3 extends over 14 amino acids. The V gene's germline CDR1 is MNHNS and CDR2 SASEGT. The V and J ends lost 6 bases and 5 bases respectively, with 13 bases between them. CDR3 nucleotide sequence: TGTGCCAGCAGCCGATCTCAGGGGAATGAAAAACTGTTTTTT. It is translated as CASSRSQGNEKLFF.

This clonotype has just a few counts. The chain recombines TRBV29-1 with TRBJ2-3; TRBD2 matches 7 bases. The CDR3 consists of 14 residues. The germline CDR1 and CDR2 sequences are SQVTM and ANQGSEA. V lost 3 bases to trimming and J lost 6 bases; unmatched junction nucleotides: 9. CDR3 coding DNA: TGCAGCGTTGAGGAGGGTTGGGGGGGGGATACGCAGTATTTT. Its translation: CSVEEGWGGDTQYF.

There are many counts of this clonotype. V usage is TRBV3-1 and J usage is TRBJ2-5, with D tentatively TRBD1 (6 bases). V shed 1 base and J shed 4 bases, with 10 bases lying between them. Germline V CDR1 and CDR2: LGHDT, YNNKEL (reference sequence). The CDR3 is made up of 14 amino acids. The CDR3: CASSQGRRGETQYF. The CDR3 nucleotides read TGTGCCAGCAGCCAAGGGCGCAGGGGAGAGACCCAGTACTTC.

This clonotype appeared a few times. The chain links TRBV20-1 to TRBJ1-2; the D is unclear. Looked up from germline, CDR1 is DFQATT and CDR2 is SNEGSKA (reference sequence). The CDR3 is 13 amino acids. Trimming left V 3 bases short and J 8 bases short, with 16 bases between. Here the CDR3 DNA reads TGCAGTGCTAGTAACCCGAGGCGGCAGGGCTACACCTTC. Translating it yields CSASNPRRQGYTF.

The J gene is TRBJ2-2, the V gene TRBV5-1, with unresolved D. Germline CDR1 SGHRS, CDR2 YFSETQ. The CDR3 is made up of 14 amino acids. Between the trimmed V and J ends, which lost 3 bases and 1 base, there was a span of 7 bases. CDR3 loop: CASSSRQNTGELFF. The CDR3 DNA follows: TGCGCCAGCAGCTCGCGACAGAACACCGGGGAGCTGTTTTTT.

The chain combines TRBV12-3 or TRBV12-4 with TRBJ1-4, with 8 bases fitting TRBD1. This CDR3 spans 15 amino acids. The J segment lost 5 bases and the V segment lost 6 bases, leaving 8 bases of the junction unmatched. The CDR3 nucleotides read TGTGCCAGCAGGCGTGCCGGGACAGGCAATGAAAAACTGTTTTTT. It specifies CASRRAGTGNEKLFF.

The sample holds a few counts of this clonotype. The V gene is TRBV6-1, the J gene TRBJ1-1; D is unclear. Trimming took 6 bases from V and 0 from J, leaving 17 bases between them. The CDR3 is 16 amino acids. CDR1 is MNHNS, CDR2 SASEGT, per germline. The CDR3 nucleotides read TGTGCCAGCAGCCGAGGGCCGATTGGCATGAACACTGAAGCTTTCTTT. This gives the protein CASSRGPIGMNTEAFF.

This clonotype was seen a few times. This chain links TRBV9 with TRBJ2-5, with no clear D. The CDR3 has 13 residues. Germline V lookup: CDR1 SGDLS, CDR2 YYNGEE. V shed 0 bases and J shed 3 bases, with 6 bases lying between them. CDR3 nucleotide sequence: TGTGCCAGCAGCGTAGGCCCCGAAGAGACCCAGTACTTC. This encodes CASSVGPEETQYF.

This clonotype has only a few counts. The V and J genes are TRBV5-1 and TRBJ2-1; tentatively, D is TRBD1 or TRBD2 (6 bases each). The V and J ends lost 1 base and 8 bases respectively, with 10 bases between them. Per the germline V gene, CDR1 is SGHRS and CDR2 is YFSETQ. The length of the CDR3 is 13 residues. In DNA form, the CDR3 reads TGCGCCAGCAGCTTGCTGGGGGGCTATGAGCAGTTCTTC. This sequence encodes CASSLLGGYEQFF.

This clonotype showed up just a few times. The chain carries TRBV5-6 and TRBJ1-3; no definite D call. The V and J ends lost 5 bases and 0 bases respectively, with 18 bases between them. This CDR3 comprises 17 residues. The germline gives CDR1 SGHDT, CDR2 YYEEEE. This CDR3 reads CASSIGPPAVSGNTIYF. Here the CDR3 DNA reads TGTGCCAGCAGTATTGGGCCGCCGGCCGTCTCTGGAAACACCATATATTTT.

The chain couples TRBV5-1 to TRBJ1-4; D gene ambiguous. Germline values: CDR1 SGHRS, CDR2 YFSETQ. V lost 0 bases and J lost 2, with 5 bases in between. The CDR3 loop spans 14 amino acids. The CDR3 here is CASSLDGTNEKLFF. The CDR3 DNA is TGCGCCAGCAGCTTGGATGGGACTAATGAAAAACTGTTTTTT.

This CDR3 reads CASSLAGDSGYGYTF. The CDR3 DNA reads TGCGCCAGCAGCTTGGCAGGTGACTCGGGCTATGGCTACACCTTC. V is TRBV5-1 and J is TRBJ1-2; no firm D call. CDR1 SGHRS and CDR2 YFSETQ come from the germline V gene. The V end lost 0 bases, the J end lost 4 bases, and 13 bases lay between the germline ends. The CDR3 is 15 amino acids.